The source of this T cell receptor (beta chain) is a study of cytomegalovirus exposure and HLA in healthy donors (TCRdb year 2017). Context from the whole study: An earlier analysis of approximately 550 of the donors reported 250 to 350 Gb of sequence data and some 100 million unique TCR beta sequences from 150 million to 200 million T cells. Roughly 300 gigabases of sequencing data and around 80 million unique TCR sequences made up an early release that covered under 750 HLA-typed donors. Of the 300 to 450 genotyped donors, 70% to 90% were placed in the genetic ancestry cluster associated with self-reported Caucasian donors. The aim of the study was to test whether cataloging public T cell receptors could identify signatures of past pathogen exposure. The study used immunosequencing to profile the T cell repertoires of several hundred subjects and linked those repertoires to cytomegalovirus serostatus. Along with the approximately 670-subject first cohort, a separate validation cohort of 120 different subjects was used. High-throughput TCR immunosequencing, statistical association of individual TCRs with disease status, and machine learning were combined to predict cytomegalovirus infection status. A later analysis re-analyzed previously published TCR beta repertoires from 666 donors and added high-resolution HLA genotyping to study TCR occurrence patterns. Rather than drawing on any new phenotypic data, the later analysis identified candidate immune exposures from TCR beta sequences and the way those sequences occurred across donors. In an earlier analysis of 550 to 700 of the donors, high-throughput TCR beta sequencing was used to judge whether each TCR beta V gene segment behaved as functional or pseudogenic. Donor age, sex, ethnicity and CMV serostatus were compiled alongside the repertoire data. A later genetic analysis took genome-wide SNP genotypes for 398 of the 666 donors and used that subset as a discovery cohort. Every repertoire in the discovery cohort had been generated on one and the same sequencing platform. HLA typing covered class I and class II loci at four-digit resolution. Typing coverage differed by locus: A, B, C, DRB1 and DQB1 were typed in roughly 620-630 donors, DQA1 in about 560, DPA1 in around 580, and DPB1 in just under 490. Several DR-DQ haplotypes were treated as single units for association and clustering because of strong linkage in the cohort. On average, 235,054 unique TCR beta nucleotide sequences were sequenced per donor among fewer than 500 genotyped donors of the cohort, with roughly 18% of those sequences being non-productive. General conclusions and limits of the study: A later genetic analysis associated a missense DCLRE1C variant with V-gene and J-gene trimming of TCR beta chains, and an independent cohort replicated the association. The study listed 164 TCR beta chains as associated with cytomegalovirus. A group of highly shared sequence variants was considered likely to be a technical artifact of the sequencing pipeline. In vitro tests confirmed that three of the cytomegalovirus-associated TCR beta chains recognize cytomegalovirus antigens. According to a later analysis, most CMV-associated TCR beta chains appeared to be HLA-restricted, and the HLA associations seemed to be driven largely by CMV exposure. Broadly in line with IMGT annotations, most TCR beta V segments showed up in productive rearrangements about 90% or about 30% of the time in an earlier analysis of several hundred of the donors. A later genetic analysis reported fewer N-insertions in productive TCRs among donors in an Asian-associated ancestry cluster than the roughly 720-donor mean. When HLA alleles, especially DR and DQ, strongly co-occurred, TCR associations were difficult to assign to individual alleles. According to a later analysis, parvovirus B19, influenza, CMV and Epstein-Barr virus appeared linked to several top co-occurrence clusters. Immune exposure information for the cohort was limited to CMV serostatus. Specific HLA alleles were associated with 15,000 to 20,000 TCR beta sequences at a false discovery rate of 0.05 in a later analysis. The cohort was sequenced for TCR beta chains only, and without alpha or paired-chain data the features that could be detected were limited. According to a later analysis, TCR association rates differed among HLA loci, with DRB1 alleles showing the most associated TCRs and HLA-C alleles showing the fewest. Some IMGT-functional V segments, including TRBV6-2 and TRBV6-3, could not be distinguished by the 87-base-pair reads and were therefore excluded. It was suggested by the authors that the approach could potentially be generalized to other disease states and immunological phenotypes. Compared with equally common non-associated chains, HLA-associated TCR beta chains in a later analysis were more clonally expanded and had lower generation probabilities. Because some donors lacked HLA typing at each locus, the association tests relied only on the typed subset. The presence/absence analyses assumed that sequencing depth was roughly uniform across donors, and that assumption may not be true. Correlated functional status among segregating V segments might reflect linkage disequilibrium, but an unknown experimental factor could not be ruled out. A further reported finding was that TCR beta sequences accurately predicted the HLA-A and HLA-B alleles for most subjects in the first cohort. The classifier was reported to diagnose cytomegalovirus status with high specificity and sensitivity in both the original and validation cohorts. About 15 rarely observed V segments, including chromosome 9 orphons, were excluded from the earlier analysis of approximately 500 of the donors because counts were too low. While some public TCRs were present in many individuals, most TCR sequences turned up only very rarely across donors.

The cohort was made up of hundreds of healthy bone marrow donors. At the time of sampling, every cohort member was nominally healthy, though immune exposures that went unrecorded were likely present. CMV serostatus was positive for 289 and negative for about 50% of the roughly 700 cohort members, and was not recorded for this donor. Each donor provided a peripheral blood sample, and peripheral blood mononuclear cells were used for TCR beta sequencing. Genomic DNA extraction from the blood cell samples was performed with the Qiagen DNeasy Blood Extraction Kit. Libraries were constructed by the immunoSEQ multiplex PCR assay. A mixture of 60 forward primers for TCR Vbeta segments and 13 reverse primers for TCR Jbeta segments was used in the multiplex PCR. The CDR3 region of rearranged TCR beta genes was amplified from genomic DNA by a multiplex PCR assay. Amplified TCR beta libraries were sequenced as 87-base-pair reads on the Illumina HiSeq System. The study's processing was this. A later analysis counted about 80 million unique TCR beta chains across the 550 to 750 repertoires, and around 9.9 million of these chains were shared by at least two donors. To remove PCR and sequencing errors, raw reads were error-corrected and collapsed into unique sequences using a nearest-neighbor algorithm that merged closely related sequences. To assign V, D and J gene segments, CDR3 sequences were aligned to IMGT reference sequences. For a sequence to be retained, a match of at least six nucleotides was required to both a V gene segment and a J gene segment. Rearrangements were classified as productive when the CDR3 lacked stop codons and remained in frame with V and J, and all other rearrangements were classified as non-productive. CDR3 was defined according to IMGT convention as the region running from the second conserved V-encoded cysteine to the conserved J-encoded phenylalanine. The earlier analysis of roughly 590 of the donors excluded sequences that lacked an unambiguous match to a single V gene segment. In an earlier analysis of some 590 of the donors, a V segment was called functional when productive rearrangements were above 56.7%, and segregating when the standard deviation between donors exceeded 5%. A statistical classification framework was built to diagnose cytomegalovirus status from the catalog of TCR beta chain sequences. A later analysis assigned V and J genes by comparing TCR nucleotide sequences with IMGT/GENE-DB human TR gene sequences. Using the TCRdist pipeline, a later analysis assigned CDR3 sequences along with most-parsimonious VDJ recombination scenarios. In a later analysis, each TCR beta chain was defined by its CDR3 amino acid sequence together with its V-gene family, and reads lacking a unique V-gene family were excluded. In a later analysis, 550 to 650 highly shared, low-generation-probability nucleotide sequences were removed to address suspected cross-contamination and a sequencing artifact. A later analysis calculated a clonal expansion index for each public chain from normalized within-repertoire ranks of inferred template counts. In a later analysis, generation probabilities were computed using a VDJ recombination model fitted to out-of-frame rearrangements, and the results were checked against IGoR. In a later analysis, hypergeometric tests were used to score TCR-TCR, TCR-HLA and TCR-CMV co-occurrence, with a repertoire-size bias correction applied to TCR pairs. In a later analysis, false discovery rates were estimated by permuting HLA or CMV assignments 20 times. In a later analysis, co-occurring TCRs were grouped using DBSCAN, with TCRdist sequence similarity added in when clustering inside HLA-allele-positive subsets. Repertoires with fewer than 30,000 or more than 120,000 public chains were left out of co-occurrence clustering, as were about five repertoires with anomalous nucleotide sharing. The table comes from immuneACCESS by way of TCRdb, which keeps in-frame sequences with V and J called. Part of the clones is missing from these tables; in studies checked, under half for an unresolved V gene and the rest for unknown reasons. For V, J and clone size, that table is used; D and trimming come from the DNA. The sample records around 94,000 clones, approximately 64% of which are singletons. Over 4% of the sample is held by the ten biggest clonotypes.

Turning to this clone: Its antigen target is currently unknown. No much larger clone is present one base from it, and per-base qualities are unavailable.

V and J lose 5 bases and 0 bases, and a span of 9 bases separates them. Taken from the germline V gene (reference sequence), the CDR1 and CDR2 loops are LNHNV and YYDKDF. The CDR3 holds 14 amino acids from the cysteine to the phenylalanine. Only the CDR3 DNA is retained, 42 bases long and in frame from the first base. The sequence is built from TRBV15 and TRBJ2-3; D gene: possibly TRBD2, on 5 matching bases. Sequenced sample: PBMCs. The TCR originated in a human donor in good health. The CDR3 protein: CATSGWTSTDTQYF. The sequenced DNA is TGTGCCACCAGCGGATGGACTAGCACAGATACGCAGTATTTT.